Listed below are T cell receptor beta chains from one sample, sequenced in a study of blood T cells in healthy people across ages. One entry per CDR3 protein, called by TCRdb with MiXCR from the 5' RACE reads. This repertoire shows about 930,000 distinct CDR3 sequences, roughly 29% found once; its top ten account for roughly 10%. These data also formed part of another study, on T cells of mothers and their children.

The specimen sequenced was blood. Receptors were obtained from a woman between 40 and 50 years old in good health. Both conserved end residues are part of each CDR3. D genes are given only for firm matches. Clone size appears in some rows only: once, few, many, or a class for an expanded clone.

TRBJ1-6	TRBD1	TRBV12-3/TRBV12-4	NA	TGTGCCTGCAGCACAGGGGGGATACCCCTCCACTTT	CACSTGGIPLHF
TRBJ2-4	NA	TRBV20-1	NA	TGCAGCGCTAGAGAGATCCGGAGGGACACCCCGTACTTC	CSAREIRRDTPYF
TRBJ2-3	NA	TRBV7-2	many	TGTGCCAGCAGCTTACAGACTAGTGCAGATACGCAGTATTTT	CASSLQTSADTQYF
TRBJ2-6	NA	TRBV7-3	many	TGTGCCAGCAGCTTAACGCATGGGGCCAACGTCCTGACTTTC	CASSLTHGANVLTF
TRBJ1-5	NA	TRBV3-1	NA	TGTGCCAGCAGCCAAACAGGGATGGGTCAGCCCCAGCATTTT	CASSQTGMGQPQHF
TRBJ1-1	NA	TRBV18	NA	TGTGCCAGCTCACCCGGGGGGGACCTTGAAGCTTTCTTT	CASSPGGDLEAFF
TRBJ2-7	TRBD1	TRBV7-9	NA	TGTGCCAGCAGCTTAATCGGGACAGGGGGCGAGCAGTACTTC	CASSLIGTGGEQYF
TRBJ2-7	NA	TRBV7-9	few	TGTGCCAGCAGCTCCTCCCGGGACTCGTCGTTCTCCTACGAGCAGTACTTC	CASSSSRDSSFSYEQYF
TRBJ2-7	NA	TRBV11-2	NA	TGTGCCAGCAGCTTAGAGATGGGACGGAGCTCCTACGAGCAGTACTTC	CASSLEMGRSSYEQYF
TRBJ2-7	TRBD1	TRBV12-3/TRBV12-4	few	TGTGCCAGCAGTACGGGACAGCCGAGGGAGCAGTACTTC	CASSTGQPREQYF
TRBJ2-7	NA	TRBV5-1	few	TGCGCCAGCAGCTTGGTAACGACCTACGAGCAGTACTTC	CASSLVTTYEQYF
TRBJ2-5	TRBD1	TRBV28	many	TGTGCCAGCAGTTTGGGGGGACAGGGGAGGGAGACCCAGTACTTC	CASSLGGQGRETQYF
TRBJ1-1	TRBD1	TRBV9	NA	TGTGCCAGCAGCGTACAGACAGGGGGCACTGAAGCTTTCTTT	CASSVQTGGTEAFF
TRBJ2-1	TRBD2	TRBV11-2	NA	TGTGCCAGCAGCGCCTGGGGGACGGGGGGCAATGAGCAGTTCTTC	CASSAWGTGGNEQFF
TRBJ1-4	NA	TRBV20-1	few	TGCAGTGGGGTCAGAAACCTTCACCTTACCGGGCTGTTTTTT	CSGVRNLHLTGLFF